The present T cell receptor beta chain was sequenced within a study of blood T cell repertoires in COVID-19. Profiled with immunoSEQ multiplex PCR; TCRdb holds only in-frame clones, not every one. This table holds 300,000 to 450,000 clones, about 88% found once. CDR1 and CDR2 from the germline V gene are SGHRS and YFSETQ. CDR3 size: 14 residues. V lost 2 bases to trimming and J lost 1 base; unmatched junction nucleotides: 0. Assignments of participants to cohorts depended upon their own reported clinical history. This clone has just a few counts. The chain has TRBV5-1 and TRBJ2-1; 7 bases are a match to TRBD2. The source is a woman under 40 who had recovered from COVID-19. Sequencing was carried out using PBMCs or T cells enriched from blood (not recorded which). CDR3 sequence reads: CASSLAGSYNEQFF. CDR3 sequence (DNA): TGCGCCAGCAGCTTAGCGGGGTCCTACAATGAGCAGTTCTTC.